The 29 T cell receptor beta chains below all came from one sample that was sequenced in a study of graft-versus-host responses after intestinal transplantation. The method was immunoSEQ multiplex PCR; TCRdb's version includes in-frame clones alone and lacks a portion of them. The sample contains some 2,300 clones, 80% to 95% of which appear only once. The sample in question was PBMCs, obtained about 20 days after intestinal transplant. The source is a human patient who received an intestinal transplant, so some T cells may come from the graft donor.

The rearrangement links TRBV7-2 to TRBJ2-2; perhaps TRBD2 as D (6 bases). The CDR3 spans 12 residues. The germline V gene has CDR1 SGHTA and CDR2 FQGNSA. The CDR3 DNA reads TGTGCGGTGCGGGGGAACACCGGGGAGCTGTTTTTT. Its translation: CAVRGNTGELFF.

V and J are TRBV18 and TRBJ2-7; 9 bases line up with TRBD1. J was trimmed by 5 bases and V by 3 bases; bases with no gene match: 11. CDR3 size: 16 residues. Germline V gene sequence: CDR1 KGHSH, CDR2 LQKENI. In DNA form, the CDR3 reads TGTGCCAGCTCACCGGAAACCGGGACAGGGTGGCACGAGCAGTACTTC. Its translation: CASSPETGTGWHEQYF. Full variable domain (outside the CDR3, taken from reference TRBV18 and TRBJ2-7): NAGVMQNPRHLVRRRGQEARLRCSPMKGHSHVYWYRQLPEEGLKFMVYLQKENIIDESGMPKERFSAEFPKEGPSILRIQQVVRGDSAAYFCASSPETGTGWHEQYFGPGTRLTVT.

The V call is TRBV2, the J call TRBJ2-7; 8 bases agree with TRBD1. The CDR3 extends over 13 amino acids. V shed 10 bases and J 3 bases; nucleotides not matched to a gene: 8. The V gene's germline CDR1 is SNHLY and CDR2 FYNNEI. Here the CDR3 reads CATRQGTNYEQYF. DNA for the CDR3: TGTGCCACCAGACAGGGGACAAACTACGAGCAGTACTTC.

The chain joins TRBV19 to TRBJ1-6, with 9 positions matching TRBD1. The germline V gene encodes CDR1 LNHDA and CDR2 SQIVND (reference sequence). Trimming removed 3 bases from V and 2 bases from J; junction bases left unmatched: 2. There are 16 residues in the CDR3. This chain's CDR3 is CASSMGDRAYNSPLHF. CDR3 sequence (DNA): TGTGCCAGTAGTATGGGGGACAGGGCCTATAATTCACCCCTCCACTTT.

CDR3 loop: CASSWGRGNEQFF. CDR3 in DNA: TGTGCCAGTAGTTGGGGGCGGGGGAATGAGCAGTTCTTC. The chain employs TRBV19 and TRBJ2-1; tentative D call: TRBD2 (7 bases). The CDR3 contains 13 residues. Germline CDR1 reads LNHDA; CDR2 reads SQIVND (reference sequence). V was shortened by 5 bases and J by 7 bases, with 12 bases between the two germline ends. Complete variable domain (other parts from reference TRBV19 and TRBJ2-1): DGGITQSPKYLFRKEGQNVTLSCEQNLNHDAMYWYRQDPGQGLRLIYYSQIVNDFQKGDIAEGYSVSREKKESFPLTVTSAQKNPTAFYLCASSWGRGNEQFFGPGTRLTVL.

The CDR3 spells CASSEFLAGGPITGELFF. The CDR3, as DNA: TGTGCCAGCAGTGAGTTTCTAGCGGGGGGGCCTATCACCGGGGAGCTGTTTTTT. The rearrangement links TRBV6-1 to TRBJ2-2, with 12 bases fitting TRBD2. CDR3 length: 18 residues. Germline values: CDR1 MNHNS, CDR2 SASEGT. J lost 4 bases, V lost 3 bases, and 9 bases had no gene match.

The chain carries TRBV28 and TRBJ2-1, with D perhaps TRBD1 (5 bases). The CDR3 covers 12 residues. The V and J ends lost 3 bases and 6 bases respectively, with 6 bases between them. Germline lookup yields CDR1 MDHEN and CDR2 SYDVKM. The CDR3 nucleotides are TGTGCCAGCAGTTTGGGGCCCAATGAGCAGTTCTTC. It encodes CASSLGPNEQFF.

The chain uses TRBV16 and TRBJ1-2; no clear D gene. The germline V and J ends were trimmed by 5 bases and 8 bases, with 24 bases remaining between them. The CDR3 has 16 residues. From germline, CDR1 is KGHSY and CDR2 FQNENV. Here the CDR3 DNA reads TGTGCCAGCAGCACCCACGTGTCAGGCGCAATCGAGGGCTACACCTTC. Encoded protein: CASSTHVSGAIEGYTF.

The genes are TRBV6-6 and TRBJ2-3, with 8 nucleotides matching TRBD2. The ends lost 2 bases at V and 3 bases at J; junction bases unmatched: 7. CDR1 MNHNY and CDR2 SVGAGI come from the germline V gene (reference sequence). This CDR3 is built from 16 residues. CDR3 loop: CASSYRGGARTDTQYF. CDR3 sequence (DNA): TGTGCCAGCAGTTACCGGGGGGGGGCCAGGACAGATACGCAGTATTTT.

The V gene is TRBV7-2, the J gene TRBJ1-5; D not certain. The CDR3 runs 13 residues. Germline loops: CDR1 SGHTA, CDR2 FQGNSA. Trimming removed 11 bases at V and 0 bases at J, with 11 bases between. In nucleotides, the CDR3 is TGTGCCCGAACACCGTATAGCAATCAGCCCCAGCATTTT. It translates to CARTPYSNQPQHF.

This clone was seen only once. The chain employs TRBV2 and TRBJ2-3; perhaps TRBD2 as D (6 bases). The V gene's germline CDR1 is SNHLY and CDR2 FYNNEI. There are 15 residues in the CDR3. The germline V and J ends were trimmed by 7 bases and 1 base, with 15 bases remaining between them. The CDR3 DNA follows: TGTGCCAGCACCTGGGTGGCGGGGCGCACAGATACGCAGTATTTT. Its translation is CASTWVAGRTDTQYF. Using reference TRBV2 and TRBJ2-3 for the parts outside the CDR3, the full variable domain is EPEVTQTPSHQVTQMGQEVILRCVPISNHLYFYWYRQILGQKVEFLVSFYNNEISEKSEIFDDQFSVERPDGSNFTLKIRSTKLEDSAMYFCASTWVAGRTDTQYFGPGTRLTVL.

V gene TRBV5-5 combines with J gene TRBJ1-6; maybe TRBD1 (5 bases). The CDR3 covers 12 residues. Germline-derived CDR1 and CDR2 are SGHKS and YYEKEE (reference sequence). V dropped 3 bases and J dropped 16 bases, with 14 bases sitting between them. CDR3 protein: CASSWKQAPLHF. The CDR3 DNA reads as TGTGCCAGCAGCTGGAAACAGGCCCCTCTCCACTTT.

The J gene is TRBJ1-6, the V gene TRBV9; D perhaps matches TRBD1 (5 bases). The length of the CDR3 is 15 residues. V shed 4 bases and J shed 5 bases, with 13 bases lying between them. Germline V gene data show CDR1 as SGDLS and CDR2 as YYNGEE. As DNA, the CDR3 is TGTGCCAGCAGCCCCCGAGGAGGGGATAATTCACCCCTCCACTTT. This translates into CASSPRGGDNSPLHF. Full variable domain (rest looked up from reference TRBV9 and TRBJ1-6): DSGVTQTPKHLITATGQRVTLRCSPRSGDLSVYWYQQSLDQGLQFLIQYYNGEERAKGNILERFSAQQFPDLHSELNLSSLELGDSALYFCASSPRGGDNSPLHFGNGTRLTVT.

V usage is TRBV28 and J usage is TRBJ2-7; 10 nucleotides align to TRBD1. V lost 5 bases to trimming and J lost 3 bases; unmatched junction nucleotides: 10. The CDR3 is 16 residues long. Germline V gene data show CDR1 as MDHEN and CDR2 as SYDVKM. CDR3 coding DNA: TGTGCCAGCAGTCGCGGGGCGACAGGGGGCGGCTACGAGCAGTACGTC. Encoded protein: CASSRGATGGGYEQYV.

The chain employs TRBV14 and TRBJ2-1, with 16 bases fitting TRBD2. The CDR3 extends over 20 amino acids. Losses at the gene ends were 4 bases for V and 3 bases for J; bases not matched to a gene: 12. In germline, CDR1 is SGHDN, CDR2 FVKESK. CDR3 region: CASSPLPGTSGGAFYNEQFF. The CDR3 nucleotides read TGTGCCAGCAGCCCTCTCCCCGGGACTAGCGGGGGGGCTTTCTACAATGAGCAGTTCTTC. Combining the CDR3 with reference TRBV14 and TRBJ2-1 gives the whole variable domain EAGVTQFPSHSVIEKGQTVTLRCDPISGHDNLYWYRRVMGKEIKFLLHFVKESKQDESGMPNNRFLAERTGGTYSTLKVQPAELEDSGVYFCASSPLPGTSGGAFYNEQFFGPGTRLTVL.

This chain links TRBV5-6 with TRBJ2-7, with a weak D call TRBD2 (5 bases). This CDR3 region has 14 residues. The germline V and J ends were trimmed by 4 bases and 5 bases, with 16 bases remaining between them. Germline loops: CDR1 SGHDT, CDR2 YYEEEE. The DNA for the CDR3 is TGTGCCAGCAGCCTGGGAGTGGGAGCCCACGAGCAGTACTTC. It specifies CASSLGVGAHEQYF.

The J gene is TRBJ1-2, the V gene TRBV6-5; possibly TRBD1 for D (6 bases). The CDR3 has 14 residues. V lost 0 bases and J 3 bases, leaving 8 bases between the germline ends. CDR1 is MNHEY and CDR2 is SVGAGI in the germline V gene. The CDR3 DNA sequence: TGTGCCAGCAGTTACTCGGACAGCTACTATGGCTACACCTTC. This gives the protein CASSYSDSYYGYTF.

The chain has TRBV12-5 and TRBJ1-5; 7 nucleotides line up with TRBD1. The CDR3 covers 17 residues. CDR1 is LGHNT and CDR2 is FRNRAP in the germline V gene. The CDR3 spells CAQRSRTGSRPNQPQHF. The DNA of the CDR3 is TGTGCCCAGAGGAGCAGGACAGGTTCGAGACCTAATCAGCCCCAGCATTTT.

The V and J genes are TRBV27 and TRBJ2-1, with a weak D call TRBD2 (5 bases). This CDR3 comprises 16 residues. Trimming took 0 bases from V and 5 from J, leaving 14 bases between them. Germline V lookup: CDR1 MNHEY, CDR2 SMNVEV (reference sequence). This chain's CDR3 is CASSLSPEDLDNEQFF. The CDR3 DNA is TGTGCCAGCAGTTTATCTCCGGAGGACCTGGACAATGAGCAGTTCTTC.

The V gene is TRBV6-1, the J gene TRBJ1-1, with D perhaps matching TRBD1 (5 bases). The V gene lost 7 bases and the J gene lost 0 bases, with 9 bases spanning the gap. Germline V CDR1 and CDR2: MNHNS, SASEGT. This CDR3 has 13 residues. The CDR3 sequence: CASIDSLNTEAFF. Written as DNA, the CDR3 is TGTGCCAGCATAGACAGCCTGAACACTGAAGCTTTCTTT.

This clone was counted a single time. The chain carries TRBV27 and TRBJ2-6; D is uncertain. This CDR3 contains 16 residues. Germline lookup yields CDR1 MNHEY and CDR2 SMNVEV (reference sequence). Trimming took off 4 bases at V and 0 bases at J, with 10 bases between the two ends. The CDR3 sequence is CASSSLAGSGANVLTF. CDR3 bases: TGTGCCAGCAGTTCATTGGCTGGCTCTGGGGCCAACGTCCTGACTTTC. Filled out from reference TRBV27 and TRBJ2-6, the complete variable domain reads EAQVTQNPRYLITVTGKKLTVTCSQNMNHEYMSWYRQDPGLGLRQIYYSMNVEVTDKGDVPEGYKVSRKEKRNFPLILESPSPNQTSLYFCASSSLAGSGANVLTFGAGSRLTVL.

This clone was detected only a few times. This chain uses TRBV19 with TRBJ1-3, with 7 bases identical to TRBD1. V lost 3 bases, J lost 1 base, and 6 bases stayed unmatched. Germline V CDR1 and CDR2: LNHDA, SQIVND (reference sequence). The CDR3 covers 16 residues. The CDR3 nucleotides are TGTGCCAGTAGTATGACAGGGACGGCGTCTGGAAACACCATATATTTT. Amino acids: CASSMTGTASGNTIYF.

The chain joins TRBV7-2 to TRBJ2-3; 8 nucleotides match TRBD2. The CDR3 is 14 amino acids. Trimming at V came to 5 bases and at J to 4 bases, leaving 5 bases not matched to a gene. CDR1 SGHTA and CDR2 FQGNSA come from the germline V gene. CDR3 sequence: CASSPGGAPDTQYF. As DNA, the CDR3 is TGTGCCAGCAGCCCCGGGGGGGCACCAGATACGCAGTATTTT.

J is TRBJ2-7 and V is TRBV11-2; 8 nucleotides align to TRBD1. Trimming removed 4 bases from V and 3 bases from J; junction bases left unmatched: 5. The length of the CDR3 is 14 residues. From germline, CDR1 is SGHAT and CDR2 FQNNGV. The CDR3 DNA reads as TGTGCCAGCAGCTCACGGACAGGGCGCTACGAGCAGTACGTC. This gives the protein CASSSRTGRYEQYV.

The gene calls are TRBV7-9 and TRBJ1-3, with TRBD1 matching over 7 bases. From germline, CDR1 is SEHNR and CDR2 FQNEAQ (reference sequence). With V trimmed by 5 bases and J by 6 bases, 10 bases remained unmatched. The CDR3 loop spans 15 amino acids. CDR3 nucleotide sequence: TGTGCCAGCAGCCCCGACAGGGAGCTTGCAAACACCATATATTTT. Amino acids: CASSPDRELANTIYF.

This clone was recorded only once. J is TRBJ2-5 and V is TRBV9; the match to TRBD2 covers 10 bases. The V gene's germline CDR1 is SGDLS and CDR2 YYNGEE. This CDR3 spans 14 amino acids. With 3 bases clipped from V and 5 bases from J, the junction kept 4 bases outside the gene matches. As DNA, the CDR3 is TGTGCCAGCAGCGCGTGGACTAGCGGCGAGACCCAGTACTTC. It is translated as CASSAWTSGETQYF.

The gene calls are TRBV14 and TRBJ2-5, with 8 bases matching TRBD2. From germline, CDR1 is SGHDN and CDR2 FVKESK. The ends lost 2 bases at V and 0 bases at J; junction bases unmatched: 8. The CDR3 is 17 residues long. CDR3 sequence reads: CASSQPGGGPYQETQYF. The CDR3 DNA reads TGTGCCAGCAGCCAACCCGGCGGGGGGCCGTACCAAGAGACCCAGTACTTC.

The V call is TRBV10-3, the J call TRBJ2-2; a possible D gene is TRBD2 (5 bases). Looked up from germline, CDR1 is ENHRY and CDR2 is SYGVKD. Trimming took off 3 bases at V and 6 bases at J, with 17 bases between the two ends. This CDR3 spans 16 amino acids. This CDR3 reads CAISDEAQRFAGELFF. The CDR3 DNA is TGTGCCATCAGTGATGAGGCCCAGCGGTTTGCCGGGGAGCTGTTTTTT.

The chain links TRBV9 to TRBJ1-5, with D possibly being TRBD1 (5 bases). This CDR3 has 14 amino acids. Germline V gene data show CDR1 as SGDLS and CDR2 as YYNGEE. V was clipped by 3 bases and J by 0 bases, with 7 bases between them. The CDR3 nucleotides are TGTGCCAGCAGCGCCGACAGTAGCAATCAGCCCCAGCATTTT. The encoded protein is CASSADSSNQPQHF. The whole variable domain, filled in from reference TRBV9 and TRBJ1-5, reads DSGVTQTPKHLITATGQRVTLRCSPRSGDLSVYWYQQSLDQGLQFLIQYYNGEERAKGNILERFSAQQFPDLHSELNLSSLELGDSALYFCASSADSSNQPQHFGDGTRLSIL.